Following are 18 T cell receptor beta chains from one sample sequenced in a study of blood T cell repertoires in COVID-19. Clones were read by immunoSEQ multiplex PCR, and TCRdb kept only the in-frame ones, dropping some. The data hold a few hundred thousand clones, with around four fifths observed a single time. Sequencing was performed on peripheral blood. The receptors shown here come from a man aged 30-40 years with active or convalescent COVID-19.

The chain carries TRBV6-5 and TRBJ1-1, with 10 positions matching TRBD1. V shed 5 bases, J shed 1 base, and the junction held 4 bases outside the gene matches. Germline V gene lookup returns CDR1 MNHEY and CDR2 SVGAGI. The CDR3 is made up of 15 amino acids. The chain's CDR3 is CASSIDRGQNTEAFF. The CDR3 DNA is TGTGCCAGCAGTATTGACAGGGGGCAGAACACTGAAGCTTTCTTT.

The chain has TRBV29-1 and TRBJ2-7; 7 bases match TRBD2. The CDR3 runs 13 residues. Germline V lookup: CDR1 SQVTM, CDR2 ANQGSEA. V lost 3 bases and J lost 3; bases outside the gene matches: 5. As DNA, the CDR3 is TGCAGCGTTGAGCGGGAGTTGGGCTACGAGCAGTACTTC. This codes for CSVERELGYEQYF.

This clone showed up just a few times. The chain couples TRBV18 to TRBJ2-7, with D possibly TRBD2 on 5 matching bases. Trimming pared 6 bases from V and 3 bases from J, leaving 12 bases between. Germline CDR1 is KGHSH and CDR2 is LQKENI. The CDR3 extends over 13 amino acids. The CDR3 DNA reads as TGTGCCAGCTCTCCGGACTGGGTCTACGAGCAGTACTTC. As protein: CASSPDWVYEQYF.

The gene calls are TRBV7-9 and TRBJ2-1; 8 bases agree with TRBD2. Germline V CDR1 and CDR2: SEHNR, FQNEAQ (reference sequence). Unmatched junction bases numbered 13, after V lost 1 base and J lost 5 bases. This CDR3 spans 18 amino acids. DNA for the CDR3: TGTGCCAGCAGCTTAGGAGCCGCGGGGGGTATGGTAAACAATGAGCAGTTCTTC. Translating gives CASSLGAAGGMVNNEQFF.

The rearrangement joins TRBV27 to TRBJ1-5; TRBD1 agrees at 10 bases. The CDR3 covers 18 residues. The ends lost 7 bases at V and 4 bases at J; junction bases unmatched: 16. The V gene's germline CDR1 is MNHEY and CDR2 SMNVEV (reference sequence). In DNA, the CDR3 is TGTGCCAGCACCTCAACGGGACAGGGGCTTCGAGGGAATCAGCCCCAGCATTTT. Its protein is CASTSTGQGLRGNQPQHF.

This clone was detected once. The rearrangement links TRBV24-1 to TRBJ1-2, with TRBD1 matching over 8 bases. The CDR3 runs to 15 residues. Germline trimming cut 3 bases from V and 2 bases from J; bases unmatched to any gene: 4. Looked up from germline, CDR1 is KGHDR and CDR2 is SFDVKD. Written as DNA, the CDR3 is TGTGCCACCAGTGATACGGGACAGGCCAACTATGGCTACACCTTC. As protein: CATSDTGQANYGYTF.

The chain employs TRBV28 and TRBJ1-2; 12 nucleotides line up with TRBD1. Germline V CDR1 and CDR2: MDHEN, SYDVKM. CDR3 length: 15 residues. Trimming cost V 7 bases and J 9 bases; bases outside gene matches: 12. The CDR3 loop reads CASTEPGQGASRYTF. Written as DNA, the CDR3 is TGTGCCAGCACCGAACCGGGACAGGGGGCTTCGCGCTACACCTTC.

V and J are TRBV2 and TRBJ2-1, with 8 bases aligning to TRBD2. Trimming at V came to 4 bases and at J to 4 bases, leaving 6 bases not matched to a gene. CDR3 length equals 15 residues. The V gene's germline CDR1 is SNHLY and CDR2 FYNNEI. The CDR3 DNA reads TGTGCCAGCAGTGCGGGGCTAGCGGGTTACAATGAGCAGTTCTTC. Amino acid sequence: CASSAGLAGYNEQFF.

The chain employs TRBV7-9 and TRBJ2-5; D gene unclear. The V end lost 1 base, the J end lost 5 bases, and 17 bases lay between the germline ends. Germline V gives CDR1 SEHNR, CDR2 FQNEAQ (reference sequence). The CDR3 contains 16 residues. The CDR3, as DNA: TGTGCCAGCAGCTTAGGAGCTGGGCCCACCATGGAGACCCAGTACTTC. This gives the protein CASSLGAGPTMETQYF.

The CDR3 loop is CASTNRGNSPLHF. Written as DNA, the CDR3 is TGTGCCAGTACGAACAGGGGGAATTCACCCCTCCACTTT. This rearrangement joins TRBV19 to TRBJ1-6; TRBD1 aligns across 8 bases. Germline CDR1 is LNHDA and CDR2 is SQIVND (reference sequence). Unmatched junction bases numbered 3, after V lost 7 bases and J lost 7 bases. CDR3 size: 13 residues.

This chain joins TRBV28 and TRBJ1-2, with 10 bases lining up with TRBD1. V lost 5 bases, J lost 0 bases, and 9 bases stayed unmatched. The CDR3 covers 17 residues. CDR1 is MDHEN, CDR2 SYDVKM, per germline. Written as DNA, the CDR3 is TGTGCCAGCAGTATATTGGGACAGGGGATATCTAACTATGGCTACACCTTC. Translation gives CASSILGQGISNYGYTF.

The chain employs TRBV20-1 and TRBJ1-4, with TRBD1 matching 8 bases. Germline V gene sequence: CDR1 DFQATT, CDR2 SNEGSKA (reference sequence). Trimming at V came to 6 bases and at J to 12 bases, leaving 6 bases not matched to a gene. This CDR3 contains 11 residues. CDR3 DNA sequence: TGCAGTGCCACGGACAGGGACGAACTGTTTTTT. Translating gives CSATDRDELFF.

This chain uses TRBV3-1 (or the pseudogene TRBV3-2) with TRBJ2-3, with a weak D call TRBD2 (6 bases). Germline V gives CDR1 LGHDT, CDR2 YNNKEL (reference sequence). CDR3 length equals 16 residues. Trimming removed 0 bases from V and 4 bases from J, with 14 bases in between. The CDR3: CASSQESGGVADTQYF. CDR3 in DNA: TGTGCCAGCAGCCAAGAATCCGGGGGAGTCGCAGATACGCAGTATTTT.

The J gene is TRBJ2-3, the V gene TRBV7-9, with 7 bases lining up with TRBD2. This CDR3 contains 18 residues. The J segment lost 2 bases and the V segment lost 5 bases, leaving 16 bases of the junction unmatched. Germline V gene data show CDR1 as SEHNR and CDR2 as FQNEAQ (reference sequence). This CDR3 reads CASSRMTGGGRNTDTQYF. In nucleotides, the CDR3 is TGTGCCAGCAGCCGAATGACGGGAGGAGGGAGGAACACAGATACGCAGTATTTT.

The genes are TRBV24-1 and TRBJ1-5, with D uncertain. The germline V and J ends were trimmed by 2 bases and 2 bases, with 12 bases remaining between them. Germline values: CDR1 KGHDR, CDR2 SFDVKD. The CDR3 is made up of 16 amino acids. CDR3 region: CATSDSRVGGNQPQHF. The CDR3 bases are TGTGCCACCAGTGATTCCCGAGTCGGGGGCAATCAGCCCCAGCATTTT.

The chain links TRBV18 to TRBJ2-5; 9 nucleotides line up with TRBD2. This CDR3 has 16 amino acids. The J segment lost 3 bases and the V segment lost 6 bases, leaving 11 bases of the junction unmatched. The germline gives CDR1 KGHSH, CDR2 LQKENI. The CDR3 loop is CASSPMLAGSEETQYF. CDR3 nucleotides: TGTGCCAGCTCCCCGATGCTAGCGGGATCGGAAGAGACCCAGTACTTC.

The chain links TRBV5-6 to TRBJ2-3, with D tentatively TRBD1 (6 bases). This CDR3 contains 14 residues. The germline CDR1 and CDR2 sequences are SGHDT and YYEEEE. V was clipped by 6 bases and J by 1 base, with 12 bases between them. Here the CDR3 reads CASTLQGGTDTQYF. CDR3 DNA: TGTGCCAGCACCTTACAGGGAGGCACAGATACGCAGTATTTT.

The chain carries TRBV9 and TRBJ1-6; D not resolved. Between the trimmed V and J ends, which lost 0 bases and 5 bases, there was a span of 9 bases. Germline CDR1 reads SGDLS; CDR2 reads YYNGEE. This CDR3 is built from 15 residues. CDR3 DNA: TGTGCCAGCAGCGTAGGCGGTTGGGATAATTCACCCCTCCACTTT. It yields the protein CASSVGGWDNSPLHF.